This T cell receptor (beta chain) was observed in a study of TIL therapy for anti-PD-1-resistant metastatic lung cancer. About this clone itself: Its antigen remains unknown.

Time point noted: pre-treatment sample, taken before nivolumab and TIL therapy. Most excised metastases sampled were pleural nodules or supraclavicular lymph nodes. Stage 4 NSCLC adults joined between 2017 and 2020. The immunoSEQ assay was v3. Each library reached around 1.9 million read pairs, or about 5-6 million at deep level. Only in-frame clones appear in the TCRdb table, and some are missing; sequencing was by immunoSEQ multiplex PCR. The sample lists around 26,000 clones, about 63% seen once, with roughly 16% in the top ten. The germline gives CDR1 GTSNPN, CDR2 SVGIG (reference sequence). The V segment lost 3 bases and the J segment 2 bases; nucleotides outside the gene matches: 5. This CDR3 has 15 residues. Overall study results and limits: Many TIL product clones were absent from baseline tumor, suggesting clonal contraction.

The sequence was collected from a woman aged 30 to 85 with non-small cell lung cancer. The source material was tumor tissue, sampled at baseline. The rearrangement links TRBV30 to TRBJ2-3; TRBD1 aligns across 10 bases. CDR3 DNA sequence: TGTGCCTGGAGGTCCGGGACAGGGGTCACAGATACGCAGTATTTT. Its translation is CAWRSGTGVTDTQYF.